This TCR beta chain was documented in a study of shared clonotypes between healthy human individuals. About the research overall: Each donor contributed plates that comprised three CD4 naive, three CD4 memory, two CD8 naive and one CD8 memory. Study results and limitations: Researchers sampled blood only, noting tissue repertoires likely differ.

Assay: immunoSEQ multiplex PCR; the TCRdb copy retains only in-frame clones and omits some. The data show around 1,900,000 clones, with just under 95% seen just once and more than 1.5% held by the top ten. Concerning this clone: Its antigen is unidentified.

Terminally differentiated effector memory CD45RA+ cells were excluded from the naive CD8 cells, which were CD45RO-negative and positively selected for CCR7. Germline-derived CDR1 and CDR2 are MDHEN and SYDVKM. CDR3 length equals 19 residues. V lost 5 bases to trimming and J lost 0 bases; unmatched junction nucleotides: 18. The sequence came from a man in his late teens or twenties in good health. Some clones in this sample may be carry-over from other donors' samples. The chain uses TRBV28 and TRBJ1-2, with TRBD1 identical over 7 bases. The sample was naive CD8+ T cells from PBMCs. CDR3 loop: CASSRTSWDSSGANYGYTF. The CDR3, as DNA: TGTGCCAGCAGTAGAACAAGTTGGGACAGCTCAGGGGCTAACTATGGCTACACCTTC.